This record concerns one TCR beta chain sequence. Its target is unknown. Nominal health characterized the donors when sampled, though unrecorded immune exposures were likely. The PCR made use of 60 Vbeta and 13 Jbeta primers. Libraries were prepared by immunoSEQ multiplex PCR; TCRdb keeps only in-frame clonotypes and omits some of them. Of hundreds of thousands of clones detected, 82% appear once; the ten largest clones hold roughly 6%. The data stem from a study of cytomegalovirus exposure and HLA in healthy donors. Overall study results and limits: A later analysis linked a missense DCLRE1C variant to TCR beta V- and J-gene trimming. The productive fraction for most TCR beta V segments was about 87% or about 30% in an earlier analysis. Presence/absence analyses assumed roughly uniform sequencing depth across donors, which may not hold.

The sequencing sample was made of PBMCs. The receptor was isolated from a man aged 40-49 years in good health and CMV-seropositive.

The CDR3 bases are TGTGCCAGCAGGCCTAGGGAGCACTCTGGGGCCAACGTCCTGACTTTC. This codes for CASRPREHSGANVLTF. The chain recombines TRBV11-3 with TRBJ2-6, with D possibly matching TRBD2 (5 bases). Germline CDR1 is SGHNT and CDR2 is YENEEA. The CDR3 is made up of 16 amino acids. With 6 bases removed from V and 0 bases from J, the gap between germline ends came to 12 bases.